This T cell receptor (beta chain) was sequenced during a study of T cell responses to AZD1222 COVID-19 vaccine. Only one count was recorded for this clone. What it recognizes is unknown. Notes on the study in general: There were vaccine-associated CD4 TCRs across spike, dominant at 160-218 and 743-854.

The CDR3 has 14 amino acids. Looked up from germline, CDR1 is MDHEN and CDR2 is SYDVKM. Trimming at V came to 6 bases and at J to 3 bases, leaving 5 bases not matched to a gene. Profiling relied on immunoSEQ multiplex PCR, and the TCRdb table lists in-frame clones only, not all of them. In the table there are about 160,000 clones, approximately 91% of which are singletons. Sequenced material: peripheral blood, taken on day 0 of AZD1222 vaccination. This TCR came from an adult in good health. This sequence joins TRBV28 and TRBJ1-5, with TRBD1 matching 7 bases. The CDR3 nucleotides read TGTGCCAGCAGCAGACAGGGCAACAATCAGCCCCAGCATTTT. Amino acid sequence: CASSRQGNNQPQHF.